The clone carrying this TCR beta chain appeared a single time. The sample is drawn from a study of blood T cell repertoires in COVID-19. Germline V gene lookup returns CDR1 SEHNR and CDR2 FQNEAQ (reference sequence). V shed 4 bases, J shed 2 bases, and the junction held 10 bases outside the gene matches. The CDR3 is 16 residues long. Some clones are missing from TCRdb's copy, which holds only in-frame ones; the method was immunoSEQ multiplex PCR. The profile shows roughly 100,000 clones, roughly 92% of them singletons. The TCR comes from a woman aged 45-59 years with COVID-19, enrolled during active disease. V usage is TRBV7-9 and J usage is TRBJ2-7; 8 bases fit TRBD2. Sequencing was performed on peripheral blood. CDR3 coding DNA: TGTGCCAGCAGCTCCACCCAGCGGGGGCCAACCTACGAGCAGTACTTC. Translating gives CASSSTQRGPTYEQYF.